The 24 T cell receptor beta chains in this list originate from one sample, sequenced in a study of shared clonotypes between healthy human individuals. The assay was immunoSEQ multiplex PCR, and TCRdb's table has in-frame clones only and misses some. The sample has approximately 1,500,000 clones; 98% are singletons. Sequencing was carried out using naive CD4+ T cells sorted from blood. Subset reported: CD45RA+ positively selected. These receptors all come from a man younger than 45 in good health.

This clone has a single count. CDR3: CASSLGAAGVYEQYF. Here the CDR3 DNA reads TGTGCCAGCAGCTTAGGGGCGGCGGGAGTTTACGAGCAGTACTTC. The chain has TRBV7-6 and TRBJ2-7, with TRBD2 matching over 7 bases. Germline CDR1 SGHVS, CDR2 FNYEAQ. The CDR3 contains 15 residues. Losses at the gene ends were 1 base for V and 4 bases for J; bases not matched to a gene: 7.

The V and J genes are TRBV29-1 and TRBJ1-1; D is ambiguous. The CDR3 runs to 13 residues. The germline CDR1 and CDR2 sequences are SQVTM and ANQGSEA. V lost 5 bases and J lost 5, with 15 bases in between. CDR3 loop: CSVTQRAGTEAFF. For the CDR3, the DNA is TGCAGCGTTACCCAAAGGGCGGGAACTGAAGCTTTCTTT.

This chain uses TRBV7-3 with TRBJ2-1; D is possibly TRBD2 (5 bases). With 0 bases removed from V and 12 bases from J, the gap between germline ends came to 12 bases. Germline CDR1 SGHTA, CDR2 FQGTGA. This CDR3 region has 13 residues. The CDR3 coding sequence is TGTGCCAGCAGCTTAACGGAGAGGGAGCGGCAGTTCTTC. This translates into CASSLTERERQFF.

Details on this clone: At the DNA level, this CDR3 is encoded by other sequences in the same sample as well. This rearrangement joins TRBV28 to TRBJ2-7, with 8 positions matching TRBD1. In germline, CDR1 is MDHEN, CDR2 SYDVKM. CDR3 size: 13 residues. After removal of 6 bases from V and 2 bases from J, the junction contained 3 bases not matched to a gene. The CDR3 loop reads CASRLQGAYEQYF. The CDR3 DNA follows: TGTGCCAGCAGGCTACAGGGGGCCTACGAGCAGTACTTC.

The chain links TRBV27 to TRBJ2-1; 8 bases align to TRBD2. This CDR3 has 15 amino acids. J lost 6 bases, V lost 5 bases, and 9 bases had no gene match. The V gene's germline CDR1 is MNHEY and CDR2 SMNVEV (reference sequence). CDR3 protein: CASSGLGTRVNEQFF. The CDR3 DNA is TGTGCCAGCAGTGGCCTTGGGACTAGGGTCAATGAGCAGTTCTTC.

V gene TRBV6-5 combines with J gene TRBJ1-5, with D perhaps matching TRBD1 (5 bases). The CDR3 loop spans 12 amino acids. V lost 6 bases to trimming and J lost 10 bases, with 13 bases between them. The germline V gene has CDR1 MNHEY and CDR2 SVGAGI. The CDR3 DNA reads TGTGCCAGCAGACAAATTACAGGCCCCCAGCATTTT. Its protein is CASRQITGPQHF.

This chain connects TRBV13 to TRBJ2-3, with 14 bases lining up with TRBD2. The V gene's germline CDR1 is PRHDT and CDR2 FYEKMQ (reference sequence). J was trimmed by 5 bases and V by 5 bases; bases with no gene match: 12. CDR3 size: 18 residues. Here the CDR3 DNA reads TGTGCCAGCAGCCCTCGGACTAGCGGGAGGCCAGGGAGAGATACGCAGTATTTT. Translation gives CASSPRTSGRPGRDTQYF.

The chain joins TRBV10-2 to TRBJ2-7; perhaps D is TRBD1 or TRBD2 (5 bases each). Germline V lookup: CDR1 WSHSY, CDR2 SAAADI. V was clipped by 6 bases and J by 0 bases, with 15 bases between them. The CDR3 totals 15 residues. The CDR3 protein is CASRPTGGFSYEQYF. In DNA form, the CDR3 reads TGCGCCAGCAGGCCCACTGGGGGTTTCTCCTACGAGCAGTACTTC.

This chain uses TRBV27 with TRBJ1-2; D is ambiguous. Germline assignment: CDR1 MNHEY and CDR2 SMNVEV (reference sequence). V was cut by 5 bases and J by 0 bases, with 10 bases left in between. CDR3 size: 14 residues. The CDR3 loop is CASSPKQANYGYTF. In nucleotides, the CDR3 is TGTGCCAGCAGTCCGAAGCAAGCTAACTATGGCTACACCTTC.

The chain carries TRBV2 and TRBJ2-3; no definite D call. CDR1 is SNHLY, CDR2 FYNNEI, per germline. The CDR3 has 15 residues. The germline V and J ends were trimmed by 6 bases and 5 bases, with 18 bases remaining between them. CDR3 amino acids: CASRVYQFVGDTQYF. DNA for the CDR3: TGTGCCAGCAGGGTGTATCAGTTCGTGGGAGATACGCAGTATTTT.

The rearrangement joins TRBV29-1 to TRBJ2-7; 7 nucleotides match TRBD1. Looked up from germline, CDR1 is SQVTM and CDR2 is ANQGSEA. With 7 bases clipped from V and 3 bases from J, the junction kept 9 bases outside the gene matches. The CDR3 runs 13 residues. The CDR3: CSANTGVGYEQYF. CDR3 sequence (DNA): TGCAGCGCAAACACAGGGGTTGGCTACGAGCAGTACTTC.

The chain is built from TRBV2 and TRBJ1-2, with TRBD1 identical over 7 bases. Germline V lookup: CDR1 SNHLY, CDR2 FYNNEI. The CDR3 length is 11 residues. Trimming at V came to 9 bases and at J to 6 bases, leaving 4 bases not matched to a gene. The CDR3 bases are TGTGCCAGGCAGGGGGGCGATGGCTACACCTTC. Its protein product is CARQGGDGYTF.

This rearrangement joins TRBV19 to TRBJ1-5; 8 nucleotides match TRBD1. Germline CDR1 and CDR2: LNHDA and SQIVND (reference sequence). The CDR3 consists of 16 residues. Unmatched junction bases numbered 8, after V lost 3 bases and J lost 4 bases. CDR3 loop: CASSINLGTGNQPQHF. CDR3 coding DNA: TGTGCCAGTAGTATCAATTTGGGGACAGGTAATCAGCCCCAGCATTTT.

V gene TRBV6-7 combines with J gene TRBJ1-2; D unclear. Being an ORF, TRBV6-7 has a function that is uncertain. This CDR3 is built from 16 residues. Trimming left V 6 bases short and J 8 bases short, with 25 bases between. The CDR3: CASSTSHGPRANGYTF. The CDR3 DNA reads as TGTGCCAGCAGCACATCTCACGGACCGCGCGCAAACGGCTACACCTTC.

The chain recombines TRBV6-4 with TRBJ1-2; unclear D gene. The CDR3 is made up of 14 amino acids. CDR1 MRHNA and CDR2 SNTAGT come from the germline V gene. V lost 6 bases and J 4 bases, leaving 15 bases between the germline ends. CDR3 sequence reads: CASSADSTGYGYTF. CDR3 nucleotide sequence: TGTGCCAGCAGCGCGGACTCCACCGGCTATGGCTACACCTTC.

As for this clone: Distinct nucleotide sequences in the sample also encode this CDR3. This chain uses TRBV9 with TRBJ2-3; D remains unclear. There are 15 residues in the CDR3. Germline CDR1 and CDR2: SGDLS and YYNGEE. V shed 0 bases and J shed 0 bases, with 8 bases lying between them. The CDR3 region is CASSVAWISTDTQYF. The CDR3 DNA reads TGTGCCAGCAGCGTAGCTTGGATAAGCACAGATACGCAGTATTTT.

CDR3 region: CASTPLSGSSYNEQFF. DNA of the CDR3: TGCGCCAGCACCCCCCTTAGCGGGAGCTCCTACAATGAGCAGTTCTTC. The gene calls are TRBV4-1 and TRBJ2-1; 9 positions match TRBD2. Germline V gene sequence: CDR1 MGHRA, CDR2 YSYEKL. CDR3 length: 16 residues. Germline trimming cut 7 bases from V and 0 bases from J; bases unmatched to any gene: 7.

The J gene is TRBJ1-1, the V gene TRBV28; tentative D call: TRBD1 (5 bases). Germline CDR1 is MDHEN and CDR2 is SYDVKM. This CDR3 spans 13 amino acids. V was cut by 5 bases and J by 4 bases, with 11 bases left in between. The CDR3 DNA sequence: TGTGCCAGCAGTCTACAGGTGGCCACTGAAGCTTTCTTT. As protein: CASSLQVATEAFF.

The CDR3 bases are TGTGCCAGTACCCGAGCCGGGACTCGGCAGTTCTTC. This sequence encodes CASTRAGTRQFF. V usage is TRBV19 and J usage is TRBJ2-1; a possible D gene is TRBD2 (6 bases). Germline V lookup: CDR1 LNHDA, CDR2 SQIVND (reference sequence). V was cut by 7 bases and J by 12 bases, with 16 bases left in between. The CDR3 is 12 amino acids.

This chain links TRBV15 with TRBJ2-7, with D tentatively TRBD2 (5 bases). With 0 bases removed from V and 7 bases from J, the gap between germline ends came to 13 bases. This CDR3 has 14 residues. Germline assignment: CDR1 LNHNV and CDR2 YYDKDF (reference sequence). CDR3 in amino acids: CATSRDSLRGEQYF. The CDR3 DNA sequence: TGTGCCACCAGCAGAGATAGTTTAAGAGGGGAGCAGTACTTC.

The chain links TRBV6-1 to TRBJ2-7; TRBD2 matches 7 bases. The V gene's germline CDR1 is MNHNS and CDR2 SASEGT. J was trimmed by 1 base and V by 8 bases; bases with no gene match: 8. This CDR3 region has 14 residues. CDR3 loop: CASRSGGRSYEQYF. The CDR3 DNA follows: TGTGCCAGCCGATCGGGCGGGAGATCCTACGAGCAGTACTTC.

The chain links TRBV25-1 to TRBJ2-1; 7 bases are a match to TRBD1. CDR1 and CDR2 (germline): MGHDK, SYGVNS. Trimming took 0 bases from V and 6 from J; bases not matched to a gene: 8. The CDR3 spans 16 residues. DNA for the CDR3: TGTGCCAGCAGTGAATATTCAGGGGGAGCTGGCAATGAGCAGTTCTTC. It yields the protein CASSEYSGGAGNEQFF.

This clone appeared once. The genes are TRBV5-6 and TRBJ2-7, with 7 bases fitting TRBD1. Germline CDR1 and CDR2: SGHDT and YYEEEE. V lost 2 bases, J lost 3 bases, and 2 bases stayed unmatched. The CDR3 consists of 13 residues. The CDR3 DNA reads TGTGCCAGCAGCTTACAGGGGCTCTACGAGCAGTACTTC. Its translation is CASSLQGLYEQYF.

As to this clone: Other DNA variants within this sample encode the same CDR3. The chain has TRBV5-4 and TRBJ1-1, with 7 bases fitting TRBD1. Germline trimming cut 5 bases from V and 1 base from J; bases unmatched to any gene: 5. The CDR3 contains 14 residues. The germline gives CDR1 SGHNT, CDR2 YYREEE (reference sequence). CDR3 sequence: CASSLGGKNTEAFF. The CDR3 DNA reads as TGTGCCAGCAGTCTAGGGGGCAAGAACACTGAAGCTTTCTTT.